This T cell receptor (beta chain) came from a study of T cell responses to AZD1222 COVID-19 vaccine. This table comes from immunoSEQ multiplex PCR, and its TCRdb copy is limited to in-frame clones, with some not included. The repertoire holds under 95,000 clones, with just over 85% as singletons. The germline CDR1 and CDR2 sequences are SGHRS and YFSETQ. V gave up 4 bases and J gave up 3 bases, with 7 bases separating them. The CDR3 sequence is 12 residues long. The source was peripheral blood, collected on day 0 of AZD1222 vaccination. This receptor was obtained from an adult in good health. This chain joins TRBV5-1 and TRBJ2-5; no firm D call. The CDR3 sequence is CASSRPKETQYF. DNA for the CDR3: TGCGCCAGCAGCAGACCGAAAGAGACCCAGTACTTC.